Reported below is one TCR beta chain. How the authors handled the data: Reference gene primer amplification gave nucleated cell count estimates. Libraries were prepared by immunoSEQ multiplex PCR; TCRdb keeps only in-frame clonotypes and omits some of them. V, J and clone size reflect that table, while D and trimming were determined from the DNA. The sample lists about 220,000 clones, about 80% occurring once. This sample is drawn from a study of blood T cell repertoires in COVID-19. Assignments of participants to cohorts depended upon their own reported clinical history. The CDR3 consists of 15 residues. V gave up 1 base and J gave up 4 bases; unmatched junction bases: 4. Germline lookup yields CDR1 KGHSH and CDR2 LQKENI.

The sequenced material came from PBMCs or T cells enriched from blood (not recorded which). The receptor was isolated from a woman aged 40 to 55 with acute COVID-19. The chain has TRBV18 and TRBJ2-3, with 8 bases matching TRBD1. The CDR3 DNA follows: TGTGCCAGCTCACCACGAAACAGGGGGGCAGATACGCAGTATTTT. This encodes CASSPRNRGADTQYF.